The T cell receptor beta chain described here comes from a study of shared clonotypes between healthy human individuals. Study results and limitations: The study found lower generation probabilities in non-shared clonotypes than in those shared by all four donors. Sampling included only blood; tissue repertoires likely differ. Larger estimated richness was generally seen in naive subsets than in memory subsets.

A note on this clone: The antigen remains unidentified.

The CDR3 consists of 15 residues. V lost 0 bases, J lost 7 bases, and 6 bases stayed unmatched. Germline assignment: CDR1 MGHRA and CDR2 YSYEKL. Researchers ran the assay at a deep level. Produced via immunoSEQ multiplex PCR; TCRdb's table is partial and in-frame only. This sample yields 2 million to 2.5 million clones, of which about 94% are seen a single time; 1% to 1.3% belongs to the top ten. CD45RO-negative, CCR7-positively selected cells formed the naive CD8 fraction, excluding terminally differentiated effector memory CD45RA+ cells. The V and J genes are TRBV4-1 and TRBJ2-7; 10 bases are a match to TRBD1. The sequenced sample was naive CD8+ T cells sorted from blood. The TCR comes from a man aged 18 to 29 in good health. In DNA, the CDR3 is TGCGCCAGCAGCCAAGACAGACAGGGGGCGCGTGAGCAGTACTTC. This encodes CASSQDRQGAREQYF.